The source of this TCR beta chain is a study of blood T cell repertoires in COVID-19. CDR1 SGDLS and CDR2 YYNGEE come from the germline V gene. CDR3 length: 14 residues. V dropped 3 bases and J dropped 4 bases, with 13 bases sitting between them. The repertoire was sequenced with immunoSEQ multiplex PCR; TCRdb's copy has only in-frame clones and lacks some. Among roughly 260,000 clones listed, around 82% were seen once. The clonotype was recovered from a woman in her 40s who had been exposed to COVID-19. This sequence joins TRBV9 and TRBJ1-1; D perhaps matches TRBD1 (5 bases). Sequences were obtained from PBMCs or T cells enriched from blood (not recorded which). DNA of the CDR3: TGTGCCAGCAGCGCCAGGGAGGTTGGCACTGAAGCTTTCTTT. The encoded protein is CASSAREVGTEAFF.